This TCR beta chain was identified during a study of cytomegalovirus exposure and HLA in healthy donors. With 60 Vbeta and 13 Jbeta primers, the PCR was carried out. Assay used: immunoSEQ multiplex PCR; TCRdb lists only in-frame clones, some missing. The ten most abundant clones cover under 6.5% of a sample with roughly 190,000 clones. V was clipped by 0 bases and J by 9 bases, with 9 bases between them. This CDR3 spans 13 amino acids. Per germline, CDR1 MNHEY and CDR2 SVGAGI. The study, taken as a whole, reports: Common viral pathogens were later found to be apparently linked to several of the most significant clusters. 164 TCR beta chains were listed as cytomegalovirus-associated.

As regards this clone: The antigen is unknown.

V gene TRBV6-5 combines with J gene TRBJ2-1; D is possibly TRBD2 (5 bases). The sample was PBMCs. This receptor was identified in a man under 40 in good health and CMV-seronegative. CDR3 coding DNA: TGTGCCAGCAGTTACTCTCGCGGAGGTGAGCAGTTCTTC. It translates to CASSYSRGGEQFF.